This TCR beta chain was sequenced during a study of T cells after yellow fever vaccination. The length of the CDR3 is 13 residues. J gave up 5 bases and V 2 bases, and 0 bases lay outside the gene matches. Germline lookup yields CDR1 MNHNY and CDR2 SVGAGI (reference sequence). In making TCR cDNA, 5'RACE template switching added a universal primer site and UMIs to it. From the 5' RACE reads, TCRdb called clonotypes with MiXCR, one entry per CDR3 protein. This sample carries under 250,000 distinct CDR3 sequences, 3.2% of them seen once, and the ten largest clones take roughly 3%. This clonotype was counted ten times or more.

The source material was CD4+ T cells sorted from PBMCs, sampled 10 days after the yellow fever booster vaccination. This clonotype was sampled from a man younger than 35 who received the YFV17D yellow fever vaccine. The rearrangement links TRBV6-6 to TRBJ1-5, with 7 positions matching TRBD1. This CDR3 reads CASSYDRDQPQHF. As DNA, the CDR3 is TGTGCCAGCAGTTACGACAGGGATCAGCCCCAGCATTTT.